The rows below give T cell receptor beta chains drawn from one sample of a study of blood T cell repertoires in COVID-19. Sequencing used immunoSEQ multiplex PCR; TCRdb keeps in-frame clones, though not all of them. The sample yields approximately 250,000 clones, about 89% seen once. The sample consisted of peripheral blood. Every receptor here comes from a woman aged 55-70 years who had recovered from COVID-19. The conserved cysteine and the conserved F or W are not part of the CDR3 here. Clone size, where shown, is once, few, many, or a class for clones that have expanded.

V gene: TRBV7-9; clone size: NA; J gene: TRBJ2-3; CDR3 protein: ASSLSRGIADTQY
V gene: TRBV25-1; clone size: NA; J gene: TRBJ2-7; CDR3 protein: ASSPGGYEQY
V gene: TRBV3-1/TRBV3-2; clone size: NA; J gene: TRBJ2-5; CDR3 protein: ASRSSGGQETQY
V gene: TRBV5-1; clone size: NA; J gene: TRBJ1-6; CDR3 protein: ASSQGTHNSPLH
V gene: TRBV5-6; clone size: NA; J gene: TRBJ2-5; CDR3 protein: ASTTDYQETQY
V gene: TRBV5-1; clone size: once; J gene: TRBJ1-5; CDR3 protein: ASSLGTGWDQPQH
V gene: TRBV7-9; clone size: once; J gene: TRBJ1-6; CDR3 protein: ASSSHSPLH
V gene: TRBV6-5; clone size: NA; J gene: TRBJ1-2; CDR3 protein: AASPLGQIYGYT
V gene: TRBV11-1; clone size: NA; J gene: TRBJ2-1; CDR3 protein: ASSSPGTSGYNEQF
V gene: TRBV7-8; clone size: NA; J gene: TRBJ2-1; CDR3 protein: ASSSSGGDGEQF
V gene: TRBV28; clone size: NA; J gene: TRBJ2-7; CDR3 protein: ASSFGGWEQY
V gene: TRBV5-1; clone size: NA; J gene: TRBJ2-7; CDR3 protein: ASSNGQGNFEQY
V gene: TRBV19; clone size: NA; J gene: TRBJ2-2; CDR3 protein: AATLAGGHTGELF
V gene: TRBV4-2; clone size: NA; J gene: TRBJ2-3; CDR3 protein: ASSPSGGTENTQY
V gene: TRBV7-2; clone size: NA; J gene: TRBJ1-1; CDR3 protein: ASSLQGGYTEAF
V gene: TRBV4-2; clone size: few; J gene: TRBJ1-6; CDR3 protein: ASSQDLPGTEINSPLH
V gene: TRBV2; clone size: NA; J gene: TRBJ2-5; CDR3 protein: ASSEAVGIGKTQY
V gene: TRBV5-1; clone size: NA; J gene: TRBJ2-3; CDR3 protein: ASSLESSGGAVDTQY
V gene: TRBV7-2; clone size: NA; J gene: TRBJ2-1; CDR3 protein: ASSLRGGTSIVSYNEQF
V gene: TRBV27; clone size: NA; J gene: TRBJ2-3; CDR3 protein: ASTPGGITDTQY
V gene: TRBV7-3; clone size: once; J gene: TRBJ2-6; CDR3 protein: ASSSATGSPAPSGANVLT
V gene: TRBV11-3; clone size: NA; J gene: TRBJ1-1; CDR3 protein: ASSEQGNTEAF
V gene: TRBV11-1; clone size: NA; J gene: TRBJ2-7; CDR3 protein: ASSLAGQAPYEQY
V gene: TRBV29-1; clone size: NA; J gene: TRBJ2-6; CDR3 protein: SVSGVLAGANVLT
V gene: TRBV10-3; clone size: NA; J gene: TRBJ2-3; CDR3 protein: AIRAPTDTQY
V gene: TRBV4-2; clone size: NA; J gene: TRBJ1-1; CDR3 protein: ASSQEGATEAF
V gene: TRBV7-2; clone size: NA; J gene: TRBJ2-5; CDR3 protein: ASSLLRDRVSRETQY
V gene: TRBV11-3; clone size: NA; J gene: TRBJ1-1; CDR3 protein: ASSLGRATEAF
V gene: TRBV4-2; clone size: NA; J gene: TRBJ1-2; CDR3 protein: ASSQVGAGGGLNGYT
V gene: TRBV4-1; clone size: NA; J gene: TRBJ1-2; CDR3 protein: ASSQDRLSYGYT
V gene: TRBV19; clone size: NA; J gene: TRBJ2-1; CDR3 protein: ASRSTDNEQF
V gene: TRBV7-2; clone size: NA; J gene: TRBJ2-1; CDR3 protein: ASSSRTSPEQF